The 6 T cell receptor beta chains listed next were all sequenced from one sample in a study of control samples from healthy donors and cancer patients (dated by TCRdb to about 2020). Library method: the immunoSEQ multiplex PCR assay. The table comes from immuneACCESS by way of TCRdb, which keeps in-frame sequences with V and J called. Part of the clones is missing from these tables; in studies checked, under half for an unresolved V gene and the rest for unknown reasons. The table for this sample lists 160,000 or so clones; 94% of them were counted only once. The top ten clonotypes cover 11% to 15% of the sample. The sample consisted of PBMCs. The receptors shown here come from a man aged 55 to 70 with colorectal cancer.

V is TRBV10-3 and J is TRBJ1-2, with a tentative D call TRBD1 (5 bases). CDR1 is ENHRY and CDR2 is SYGVKD in the germline V gene. The ends were cut back, 5 bases at V and 2 bases at J, with 9 bases in the middle. This CDR3 region has 13 residues. Here the CDR3 DNA reads TGTGCCATCAGTCGGGACCCAAACTATGGCTACACCTTC. Protein: CAISRDPNYGYTF.

The V and J genes are TRBV5-1 and TRBJ1-1; TRBD1 is a possible D gene (6 bases). The CDR3 totals 16 residues. V lost 4 bases and J 0 bases, leaving 16 bases between the germline ends. CDR1 is SGHRS and CDR2 is YFSETQ in the germline V gene. The CDR3 here is CASSPRPGHMNTEAFF. CDR3 nucleotides: TGCGCCAGCAGCCCGAGACCGGGACACATGAACACTGAAGCTTTCTTT.

The rearrangement uses TRBV19 and TRBJ1-3; tentatively, D is TRBD1 (6 bases). Trimming left V 3 bases short and J 7 bases short, with 13 bases between. CDR1 is LNHDA and CDR2 is SQIVND in the germline V gene (reference sequence). This CDR3 contains 14 residues. CDR3 nucleotides: TGTGCCAGTAGTATCCAGACAGGACGGAACACCATATATTTT. This encodes CASSIQTGRNTIYF.

The chain employs TRBV29-1 and TRBJ1-2; the D gene is possibly TRBD1 (6 bases). V was trimmed by 8 bases and J by 8 bases, leaving 21 bases between them. The CDR3 has 13 residues. Germline V gives CDR1 SQVTM, CDR2 ANQGSEA. The CDR3 protein is CSIQTGLPFGYTF. CDR3 nucleotide sequence: TGCAGCATACAAACAGGGCTTCCCTTCGGCTACACCTTC.

A note on this clone: The junction does not match germline at one end; this may be a read error. The CDR3 loop is CASGLRAREKLFF. In nucleotides, the CDR3 is TGTGCCAGCGGTTTAAGGGCTCGGGAAAAACTGTTTTTT. The chain is built from TRBV12-3 or TRBV12-4 and TRBJ1-4; the D is unclear. This CDR3 region has 13 residues.

A single count supports this clone. The genes are TRBV12-3 or TRBV12-4 and TRBJ2-1, with 11 bases that match TRBD2. V shed 9 bases, J shed 5 bases, and the junction held 3 bases outside the gene matches. The length of the CDR3 is 13 residues. The CDR3 DNA reads TGTGCCAGTCAGACTAGCGGGGACAATGAGCAGTTCTTC. Translation gives CASQTSGDNEQFF.